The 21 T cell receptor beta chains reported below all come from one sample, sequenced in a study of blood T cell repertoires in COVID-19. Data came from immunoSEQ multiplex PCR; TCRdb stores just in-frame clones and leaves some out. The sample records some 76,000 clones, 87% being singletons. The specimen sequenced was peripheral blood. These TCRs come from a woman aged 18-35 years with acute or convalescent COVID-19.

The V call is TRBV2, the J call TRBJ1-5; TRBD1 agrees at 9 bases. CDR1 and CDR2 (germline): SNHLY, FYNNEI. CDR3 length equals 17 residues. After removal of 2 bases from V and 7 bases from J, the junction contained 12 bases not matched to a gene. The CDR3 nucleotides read TGTGCCAGCAGTGAAACACCGGACAGGGGAAGCGGGCAGCCCCAGCATTTT. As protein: CASSETPDRGSGQPQHF.

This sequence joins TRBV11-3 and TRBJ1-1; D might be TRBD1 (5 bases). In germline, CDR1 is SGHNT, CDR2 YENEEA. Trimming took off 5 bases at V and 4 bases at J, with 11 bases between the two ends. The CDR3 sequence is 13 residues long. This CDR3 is CASSLSGGTEAFF. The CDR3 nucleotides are TGTGCCAGCAGCCTCTCGGGGGGCACTGAAGCTTTCTTT.

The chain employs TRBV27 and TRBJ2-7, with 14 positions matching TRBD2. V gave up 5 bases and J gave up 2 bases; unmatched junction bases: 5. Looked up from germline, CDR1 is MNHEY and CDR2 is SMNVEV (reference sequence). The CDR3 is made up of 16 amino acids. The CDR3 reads CASSQGLAGGAYEQYF. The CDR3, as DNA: TGTGCCAGCAGTCAAGGACTAGCGGGGGGCGCCTACGAGCAGTACTTC.

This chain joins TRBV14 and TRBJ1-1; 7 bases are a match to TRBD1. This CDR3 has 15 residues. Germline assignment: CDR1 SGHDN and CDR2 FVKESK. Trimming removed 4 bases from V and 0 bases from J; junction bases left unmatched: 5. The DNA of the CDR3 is TGTGCCAGCAGCCCCATACAGGGGTTGAACACTGAAGCTTTCTTT. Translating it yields CASSPIQGLNTEAFF.

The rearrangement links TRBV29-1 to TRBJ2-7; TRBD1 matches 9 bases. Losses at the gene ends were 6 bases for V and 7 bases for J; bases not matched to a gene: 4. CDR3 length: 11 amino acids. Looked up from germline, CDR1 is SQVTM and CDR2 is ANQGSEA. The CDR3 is CSVRTGVEQYF. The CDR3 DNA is TGCAGCGTAAGGACAGGGGTTGAGCAGTACTTC.

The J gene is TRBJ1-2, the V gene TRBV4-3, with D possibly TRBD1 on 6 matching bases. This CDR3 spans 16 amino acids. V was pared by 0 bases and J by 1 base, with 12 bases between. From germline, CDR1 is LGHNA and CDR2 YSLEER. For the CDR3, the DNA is TGCGCCAGCAGCCAAGAGAGGACAGCCTTTAACTATGGCTACACCTTC. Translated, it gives CASSQERTAFNYGYTF.

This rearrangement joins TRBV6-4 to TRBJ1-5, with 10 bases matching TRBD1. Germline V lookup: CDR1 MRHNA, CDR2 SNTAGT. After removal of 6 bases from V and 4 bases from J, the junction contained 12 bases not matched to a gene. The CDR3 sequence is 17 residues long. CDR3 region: CASRGDRGPVSNQPQHF. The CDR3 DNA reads TGTGCCAGCAGGGGGGACAGGGGCCCAGTATCAAATCAGCCCCAGCATTTT.

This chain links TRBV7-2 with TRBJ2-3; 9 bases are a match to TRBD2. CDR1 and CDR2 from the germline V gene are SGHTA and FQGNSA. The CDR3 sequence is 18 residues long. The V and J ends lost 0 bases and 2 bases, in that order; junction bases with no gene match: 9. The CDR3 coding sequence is TGTGCCAGCAGCTTAGCGGAATGGGGCGGGAGGGCCACAGATACGCAGTATTTT. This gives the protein CASSLAEWGGRATDTQYF.

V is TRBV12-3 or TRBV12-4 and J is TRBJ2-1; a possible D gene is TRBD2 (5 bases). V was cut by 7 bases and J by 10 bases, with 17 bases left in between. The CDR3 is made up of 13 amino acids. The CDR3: CASTTTEGGEQFF. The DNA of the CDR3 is TGTGCCAGCACAACGACTGAGGGCGGAGAGCAGTTCTTC.

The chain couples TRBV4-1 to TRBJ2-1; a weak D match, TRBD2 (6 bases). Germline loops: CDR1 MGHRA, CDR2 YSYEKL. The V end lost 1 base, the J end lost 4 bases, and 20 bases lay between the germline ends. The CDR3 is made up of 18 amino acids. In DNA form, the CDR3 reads TGCGCCAGCAGCCAAGCACGTTTTAATAGCGGACCTTACAATGAGCAGTTCTTC. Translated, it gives CASSQARFNSGPYNEQFF.

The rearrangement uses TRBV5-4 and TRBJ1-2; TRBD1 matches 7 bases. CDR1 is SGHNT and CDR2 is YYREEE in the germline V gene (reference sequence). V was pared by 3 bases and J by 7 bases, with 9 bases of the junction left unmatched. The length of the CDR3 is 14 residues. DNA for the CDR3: TGTGCCAGCAGCTCTACAGGGGTGGTGGGTGGCTACACCTTC. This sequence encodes CASSSTGVVGGYTF.

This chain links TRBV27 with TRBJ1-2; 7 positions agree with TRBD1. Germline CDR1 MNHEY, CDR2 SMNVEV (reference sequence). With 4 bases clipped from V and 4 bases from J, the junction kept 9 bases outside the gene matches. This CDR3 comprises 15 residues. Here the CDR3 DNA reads TGTGCCAGCAGTTCGACAGGGAATCAAGGCTATGGCTACACCTTC. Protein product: CASSSTGNQGYGYTF.

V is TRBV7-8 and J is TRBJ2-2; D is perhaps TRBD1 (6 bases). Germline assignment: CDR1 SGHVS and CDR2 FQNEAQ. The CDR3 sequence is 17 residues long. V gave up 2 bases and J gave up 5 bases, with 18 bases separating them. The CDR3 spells CASSLYSSRGDTGELFF. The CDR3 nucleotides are TGTGCCAGCAGCTTATATTCGTCCAGGGGAGATACCGGGGAGCTGTTTTTT.

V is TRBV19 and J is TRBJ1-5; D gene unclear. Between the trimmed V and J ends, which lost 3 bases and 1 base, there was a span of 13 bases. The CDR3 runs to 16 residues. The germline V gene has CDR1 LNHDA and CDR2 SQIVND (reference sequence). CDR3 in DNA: TGTGCCAGTAGTATCGGCGGGGTGGCGAGCAATCAGCCCCAGCATTTT. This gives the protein CASSIGGVASNQPQHF.

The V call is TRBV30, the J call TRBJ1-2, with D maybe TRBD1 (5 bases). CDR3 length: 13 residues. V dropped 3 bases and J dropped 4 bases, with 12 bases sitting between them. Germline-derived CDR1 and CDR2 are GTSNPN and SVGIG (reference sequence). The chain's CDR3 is CAWREGPSYGYTF. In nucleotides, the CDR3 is TGTGCCTGGAGGGAGGGGCCTTCCTATGGCTACACCTTC.

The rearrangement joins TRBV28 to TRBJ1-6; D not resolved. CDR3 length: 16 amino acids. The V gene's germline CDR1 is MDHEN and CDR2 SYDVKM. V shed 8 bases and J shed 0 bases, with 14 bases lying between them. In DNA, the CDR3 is TGTGCCAGCCGTGTGGAGGAGCACTCCTATAATTCACCCCTCCACTTT. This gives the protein CASRVEEHSYNSPLHF.

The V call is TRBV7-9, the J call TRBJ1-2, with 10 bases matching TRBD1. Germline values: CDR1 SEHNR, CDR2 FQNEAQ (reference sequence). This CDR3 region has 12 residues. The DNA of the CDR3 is TGTGCAATTTCGGGGACAGGGGCTGGCTACACCTTC. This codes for CAISGTGAGYTF. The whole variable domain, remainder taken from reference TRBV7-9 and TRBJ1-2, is DTGVSQNPRHKITKRGQNVTFRCDPISEHNRLYWYRQTLGQGPEFLTYFQNEAQLEKSRLLSDRFSAERPKGSFSTLEIQRTEQGDSAMYLCAISGTGAGYTFGSGTRLTVV.

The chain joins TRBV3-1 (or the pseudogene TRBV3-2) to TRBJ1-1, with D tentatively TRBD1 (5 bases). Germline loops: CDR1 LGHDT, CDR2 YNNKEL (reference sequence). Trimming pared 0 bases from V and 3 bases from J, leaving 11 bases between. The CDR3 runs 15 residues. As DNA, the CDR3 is TGTGCCAGCAGCCAAGATCGGGGGGGTTACACTGAAGCTTTCTTT. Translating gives CASSQDRGGYTEAFF.

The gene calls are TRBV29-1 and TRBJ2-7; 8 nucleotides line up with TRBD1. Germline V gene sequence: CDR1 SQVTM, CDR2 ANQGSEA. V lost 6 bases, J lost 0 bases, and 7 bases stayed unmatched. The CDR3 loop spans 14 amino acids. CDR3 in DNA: TGCAGCGTATGGACAGGGAGGAGCTCCTACGAGCAGTACTTC. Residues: CSVWTGRSSYEQYF.

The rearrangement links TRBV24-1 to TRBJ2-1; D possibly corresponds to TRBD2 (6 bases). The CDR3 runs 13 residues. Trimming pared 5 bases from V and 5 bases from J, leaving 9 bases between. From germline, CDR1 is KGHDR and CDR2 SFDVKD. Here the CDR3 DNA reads TGTGCCACCAGTGCGGGGGTAAACAATGAGCAGTTCTTC. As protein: CATSAGVNNEQFF.

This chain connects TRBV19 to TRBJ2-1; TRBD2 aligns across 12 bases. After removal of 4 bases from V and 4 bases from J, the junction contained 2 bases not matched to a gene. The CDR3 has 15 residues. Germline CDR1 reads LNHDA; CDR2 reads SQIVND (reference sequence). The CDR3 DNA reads TGTGCCAGTAGTACGCTAGCGGGGGGGTACAATGAGCAGTTCTTC. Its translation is CASSTLAGGYNEQFF.